The entry that follows covers one TCR beta chain sequence. Its antigen has not been determined. Per-base qualities were not stored, and no clone one base away is much larger. Explained via the paper, the treatment or condition label denotes: about 20 received Ad26.COV2.S at low or high dose, single or two shots; several received placebo; per-sample allocation not given. For vaccine and placebo recipients, the sequenced repertoires came from samples collected on day 63 after the first injection. Cohort 1b enrolled 25 to 30 adults aged 18-55 years at a single site in Boston, USA, between 29 July and 7 August 2020. As a vaccine, Ad26.COV2.S was a replication-incompetent adenovirus type 26 vector that expressed a prefusion-stabilized SARS-CoV-2 spike protein derived from the original Wuhan strain. The CDR3 numbers 13 residues from cysteine through phenylalanine. This entry keeps only the CDR3 DNA: 39 bases, framed from base 1. V has 5 bases trimmed and J has 3 bases trimmed; junction bases matching no gene number 1. The germline V gene supplies CDR1 SGHTA and CDR2 FQGNSA.

These data originate in a study of Ad26.COV2.S vaccination and SARS-CoV-2 variants (dated by TCRdb to about 2021). Regarding the study in general: Donors in the vaccine arm were drawn from COV1001, a phase I-IIa trial of Ad26.COV2.S in healthy adults that was multicentre, randomized, double-blind and placebo-controlled. Dosing of Ad26.COV2.S was intramuscular, at either 5x10^10 or 1x10^11 viral particles, delivered as one shot or as two shots spaced 56 days apart. TCRbeta repertoire sequencing was used to assess the specificity and breadth of SARS-CoV-2-reactive T cell receptors after Ad26.COV2.S vaccination. The TCR-sequenced set comprised about 32 samples: 19 Ad26.COV2.S vaccine recipients, 5 placebo recipients and 8 SARS-CoV-2 convalescent individuals. Trial participants were randomized into five groups of five: low-dose or high-dose Ad26.COV2.S given once or twice, or placebo on both occasions. Throughout the experiments and outcome assessment, investigators stayed blinded to trial group allocation.

The immunoSEQ Assay was the method used to sequence TCRbeta CDR3 regions. After extraction, genomic DNA underwent amplification by bias-controlled multiplex PCR, followed by high-throughput sequencing. The paper's processing steps were these. To quantify the absolute abundance of every unique TCRbeta CDR3 region, sequences were collapsed and filtered. T cell fraction was estimated by normalizing TCRbeta template counts to usable DNA, with usable DNA measured through amplification of reference genes found in all nucleated cells. Repertoire TCRs were annotated as SARS-CoV-2-specific when V gene, CDR3 amino acid sequence and J gene were exactly matched to a known reactive TCR set. The reference SARS-CoV-2 TCR set was obtained from MIRA and was filtered for enrichment in COVID-19-positive ImmuneCODE repertoires, whereby public or cross-reactive TCRs were removed. Using the MIRA antigens, annotated TCRs were further analysed by specific ORF or by position within an ORF. Depth was the summed frequency of annotated unique rearrangements, while breadth was defined as annotated unique rearrangements over total unique productive rearrangements. TCR breadth was compared between groups using two-sided Wilcoxon rank-sum tests. TCRdb re-hosts the immuneACCESS table, in-frame sequences only. Its copies lack some clones; in the studies checked, an unresolved V gene accounts for under half of them, and the cause for the rest is not known. The D gene and trimming were derived from the DNA, and the V and J assignments and clone size from that table. This sample comprises a few hundred thousand clones, around 86% of them detected only once. The leading ten clones occupy around 3.5% of the sample.

The research as a whole found: The authors noted that total T cell responses may have been underestimated by the TCR breadth and depth analyses. The study was not powered for comparison of responses between vaccine doses or regimens. After vaccination, substantial breadth of spike-specific CD8+ and CD4+ T cell responses was reported. Vaccine and placebo recipients had similar non-spike TCR breadth, a finding consistent with the vaccine containing only spike. Ad26.COV2.S recipients had higher spike-specific TCR breadth than placebo recipients (P = 0.0014).

This TCR was sampled from a person aged 18 to 59 who received the Ad26.COV2.S COVID-19 vaccine or a placebo. The chain uses TRBV7-2 and TRBJ2-1; 7 nucleotides in the junction match TRBD1. Source: peripheral blood, taken in a trial of Ad26.COV2.S vaccine versus placebo. The encoded CDR3 is CASSRDSYNEQFF. The DNA sequence reads TGTGCCAGCAGCCGGGACAGCTACAATGAGCAGTTCTTC.